This is a list of T cell receptor beta chains from one sample in a study of blood T cell repertoires in COVID-19. Sequencing was performed with immunoSEQ multiplex PCR; in TCRdb, only in-frame clones are kept and a portion is missing. This sample has around 43,000 clones, with 70% to 80% found just once. The source material was peripheral blood. The origin of the receptors is a man between 65 and 85 years old with acute or convalescent COVID-19. Both conserved end residues are trimmed from each CDR3. Fields, in order: J gene, V gene, CDR3 protein.

J: TRBJ2-1
V: TRBV4-3
CDR3: ASSHLAGGNNEQF

J: TRBJ1-3
V: TRBV7-9
CDR3: ASSPTQTGNTIY

J: TRBJ1-2
V: TRBV20-1
CDR3: SASRQTGYT

J: TRBJ2-1
V: TRBV5-1
CDR3: ASSLESIPGLTYNEQF

J: TRBJ1-3
V: TRBV9
CDR3: ASSARQVLSGNTIY

J: TRBJ1-6
V: TRBV25-1
CDR3: ASTEAVVGNSPLH

J: TRBJ2-5
V: TRBV28
CDR3: ASSLGREYQETQY

J: TRBJ1-5
V: TRBV5-1
CDR3: ASSLNTGTQPQH

J: TRBJ2-2
V: TRBV7-2
CDR3: ASSLGGRQGTGELF

J: TRBJ1-1
V: TRBV19
CDR3: ASSNMGGAF

J: TRBJ2-5
V: TRBV2
CDR3: ASSPDRGLETQY

J: TRBJ2-1
V: TRBV5-4
CDR3: ASTLDTNNEQF

J: TRBJ2-7
V: TRBV12-3/TRBV12-4
CDR3: ASRWGGDEQY

J: TRBJ2-1
V: TRBV12-3/TRBV12-4
CDR3: ASRQGYANEQF

J: TRBJ1-1
V: TRBV18
CDR3: ASSLTSDRVNTEAF

J: TRBJ1-1
V: TRBV27
CDR3: ASRPQQGMNTEAF

J: TRBJ1-5
V: TRBV6-5
CDR3: ASRRQSNQPQH

J: TRBJ1-6
V: TRBV4-1
CDR3: ASSQVSGTGNSPLH

J: TRBJ1-6
V: TRBV9
CDR3: ASSALQGGLSPLH

J: TRBJ1-4
V: TRBV5-1
CDR3: ASSLEPEKLF

J: TRBJ1-2
V: TRBV5-5
CDR3: ASDDRPNYGYT

J: TRBJ1-3
V: TRBV7-9
CDR3: ASSPLSGGPGSGNTIY